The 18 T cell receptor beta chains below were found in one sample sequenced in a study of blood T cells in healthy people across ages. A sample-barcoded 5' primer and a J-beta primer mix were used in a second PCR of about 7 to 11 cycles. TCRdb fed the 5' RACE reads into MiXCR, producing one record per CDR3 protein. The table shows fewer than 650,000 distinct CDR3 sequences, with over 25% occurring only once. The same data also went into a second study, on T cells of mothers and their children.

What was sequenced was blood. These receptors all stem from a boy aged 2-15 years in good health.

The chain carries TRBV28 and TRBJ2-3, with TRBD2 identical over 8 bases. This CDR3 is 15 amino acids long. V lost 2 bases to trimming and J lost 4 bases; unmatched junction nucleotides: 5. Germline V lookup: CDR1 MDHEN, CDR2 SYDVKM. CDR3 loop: CASSLTAGGSDTQYF. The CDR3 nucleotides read TGTGCCAGCAGTTTAACGGCGGGAGGCTCAGATACGCAGTATTTT.

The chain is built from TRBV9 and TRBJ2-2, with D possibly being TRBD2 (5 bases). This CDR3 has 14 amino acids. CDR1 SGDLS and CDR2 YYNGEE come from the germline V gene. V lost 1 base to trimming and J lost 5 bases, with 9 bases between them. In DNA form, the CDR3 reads TGTGCCAGCAGCGTATATAGCGCTACCGGGGAGCTGTTTTTT. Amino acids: CASSVYSATGELFF.

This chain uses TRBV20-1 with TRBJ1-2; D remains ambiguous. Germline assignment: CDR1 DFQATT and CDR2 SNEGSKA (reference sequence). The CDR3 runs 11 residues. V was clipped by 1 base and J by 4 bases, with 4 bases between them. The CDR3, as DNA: TGCAGTGCTAGAGGGGTCTATGGCTACACCTTC. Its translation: CSARGVYGYTF.

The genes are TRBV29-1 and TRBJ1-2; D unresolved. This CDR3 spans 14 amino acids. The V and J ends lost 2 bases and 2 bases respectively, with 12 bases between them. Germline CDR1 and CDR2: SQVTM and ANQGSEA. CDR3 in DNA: TGCAGCGTTGAAAAAGTTTGGCCCAACTATGGCTACACCTTC. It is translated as CSVEKVWPNYGYTF.

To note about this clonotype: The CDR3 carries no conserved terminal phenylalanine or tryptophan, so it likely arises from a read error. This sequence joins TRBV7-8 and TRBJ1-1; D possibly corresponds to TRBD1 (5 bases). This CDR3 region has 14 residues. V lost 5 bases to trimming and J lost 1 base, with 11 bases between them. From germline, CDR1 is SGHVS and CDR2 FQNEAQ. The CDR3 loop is CASSPVGRNTEAFL. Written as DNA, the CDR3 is TGTGCCAGCAGCCCCGTGGGACGGAACACTGAAGCTTTCTTA.

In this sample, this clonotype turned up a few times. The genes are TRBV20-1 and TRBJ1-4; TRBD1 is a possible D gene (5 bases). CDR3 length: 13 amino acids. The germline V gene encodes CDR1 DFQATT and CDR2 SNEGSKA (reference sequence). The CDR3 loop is CSPRRGINEKLFF. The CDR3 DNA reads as TGCAGCCCTAGGCGGGGGATTAATGAAAAACTGTTTTTT.

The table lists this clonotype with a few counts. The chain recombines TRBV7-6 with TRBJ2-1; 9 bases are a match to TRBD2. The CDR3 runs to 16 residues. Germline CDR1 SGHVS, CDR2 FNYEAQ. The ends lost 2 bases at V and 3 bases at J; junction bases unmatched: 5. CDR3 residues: CASSLREAGGYNEQFF. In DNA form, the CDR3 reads TGTGCCAGCAGCTTAAGGGAAGCGGGAGGCTACAATGAGCAGTTCTTC. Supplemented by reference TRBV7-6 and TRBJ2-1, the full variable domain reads GAGVSQSPRYKVTKRGQDVALRCDPISGHVSLYWYRQALGQGPEFLTYFNYEAQQDKSGLPNDRFSAERPEGSISTLTIQRTEQRDSAMYRCASSLREAGGYNEQFFGPGTRLTVL.

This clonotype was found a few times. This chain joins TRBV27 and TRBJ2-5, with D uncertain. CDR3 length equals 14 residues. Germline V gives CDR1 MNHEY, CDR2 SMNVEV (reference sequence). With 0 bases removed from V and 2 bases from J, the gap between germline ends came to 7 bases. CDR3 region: CASSLSGQQETQYF. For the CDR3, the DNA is TGTGCCAGCAGTTTATCGGGTCAACAAGAGACCCAGTACTTC.

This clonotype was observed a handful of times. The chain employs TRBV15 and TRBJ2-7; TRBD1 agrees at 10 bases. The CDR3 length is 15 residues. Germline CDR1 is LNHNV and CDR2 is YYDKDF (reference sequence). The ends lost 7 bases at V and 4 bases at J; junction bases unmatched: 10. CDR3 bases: TGTGCCACCAAAATCCGACAGGGGGCAAGTTACGAGCAGTACTTC. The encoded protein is CATKIRQGASYEQYF.

Here the CDR3 DNA reads TGTGCCAGCAGTCTCCGTGAGAGGGGGTCTGGAAACACCATATATTTT. As protein: CASSLRERGSGNTIYF. V gene TRBV6-6 combines with J gene TRBJ1-3; a weak D match, TRBD1 (6 bases). V was cut by 5 bases and J by 1 base, with 15 bases left in between. Germline V lookup: CDR1 MNHNY, CDR2 SVGAGI (reference sequence). This CDR3 comprises 16 residues.

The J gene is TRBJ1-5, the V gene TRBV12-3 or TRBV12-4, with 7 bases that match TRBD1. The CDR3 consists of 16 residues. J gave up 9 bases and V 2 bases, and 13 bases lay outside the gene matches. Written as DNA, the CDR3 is TGTGCCAGCAGTTTATGGAGTTACAGGGGATGGGCGCCCCAGCATTTT. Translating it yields CASSLWSYRGWAPQHF.

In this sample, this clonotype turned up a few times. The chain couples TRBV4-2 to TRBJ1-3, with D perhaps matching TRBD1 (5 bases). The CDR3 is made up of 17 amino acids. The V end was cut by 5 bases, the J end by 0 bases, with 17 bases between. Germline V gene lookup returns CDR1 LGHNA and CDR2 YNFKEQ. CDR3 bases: TGTGCCAGCAGCGCCCCGGGACGGCGAAGCTCTGGAAACACCATATATTTT. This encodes CASSAPGRRSSGNTIYF.

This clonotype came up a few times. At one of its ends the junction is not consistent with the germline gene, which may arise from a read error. The CDR3 bases are TGCGCCAGCAGTAGGTTGGGACAGCCCTACGAGCAGTACTTC. Its protein is CASSRLGQPYEQYF. The rearrangement uses TRBV12-3 or TRBV12-4 and TRBJ2-5; 7 nucleotides match TRBD1. The last part of the DNA fits TRBJ2-7 better; the J call may be wrong. This CDR3 is built from 14 residues.

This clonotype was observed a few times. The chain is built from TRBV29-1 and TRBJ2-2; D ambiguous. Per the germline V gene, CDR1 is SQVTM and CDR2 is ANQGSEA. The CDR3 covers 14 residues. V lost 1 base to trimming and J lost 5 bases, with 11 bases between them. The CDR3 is CSVEAGKRTGELFF. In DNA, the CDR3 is TGCAGCGTTGAAGCCGGAAAGCGAACCGGGGAGCTGTTTTTT.

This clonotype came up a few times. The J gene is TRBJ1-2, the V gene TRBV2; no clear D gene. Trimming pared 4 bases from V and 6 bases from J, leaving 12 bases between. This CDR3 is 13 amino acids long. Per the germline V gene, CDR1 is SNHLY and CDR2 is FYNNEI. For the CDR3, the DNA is TGTGCCAGCAGTGTCCGGGGAGGGAATGGCTACACCTTC. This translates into CASSVRGGNGYTF.

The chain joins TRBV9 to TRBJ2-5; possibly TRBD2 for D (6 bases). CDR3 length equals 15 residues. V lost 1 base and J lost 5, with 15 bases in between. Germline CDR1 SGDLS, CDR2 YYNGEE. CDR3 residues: CASSVTGSPGETQYF. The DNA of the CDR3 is TGTGCCAGCAGCGTAACCGGGAGCCCAGGTGAGACCCAGTACTTC.

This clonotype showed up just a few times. DNA of the CDR3: TGTGCCAGCTCACCCCCGGGGGCGCGAACTGAAGCTTTCTTT. Translated: CASSPPGARTEAFF. The genes are TRBV18 and TRBJ1-1; D may be TRBD1 (6 bases). Trimming shortened V by 3 bases and J by 5 bases, and 13 bases separated the two germline ends. CDR3 length equals 14 residues. In germline, CDR1 is KGHSH, CDR2 LQKENI.

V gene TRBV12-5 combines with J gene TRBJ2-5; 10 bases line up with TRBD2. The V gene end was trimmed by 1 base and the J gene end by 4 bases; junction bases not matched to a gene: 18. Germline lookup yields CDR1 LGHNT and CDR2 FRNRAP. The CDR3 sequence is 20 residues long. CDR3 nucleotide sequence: TGTGCTAGTGGTTTGGACTACAACTTAGCGGGGGGAGTTTTAGGAGAGACCCAGTACTTC. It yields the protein CASGLDYNLAGGVLGETQYF.